What follows describes a single T cell receptor (beta chain). Its target is not known. This CDR3 has 15 amino acids. This sample was included in a study of identical twins. Study observations and caveats: Out-of-frame alpha sequences common to twins were enriched for low generation probability. Excess sharing by twins proved weaker in beta out-of-frame sequences.

TCRdb re-called the 5' RACE reads through MiXCR, storing one row per CDR3 protein. The table shows roughly 1.6 million distinct CDR3 sequences, with under 35% occurring only once. The chain employs TRBV12-3 or TRBV12-4 and TRBJ2-5, with unresolved D. The DNA end is a closer match to TRBJ2-7, so the J assignment may be wrong. The sequence was obtained from a newborn girl in good health. Sequenced: cord blood. The CDR3 DNA follows: TGTGCCAGCAGTTTTGTCCCCACCTGGGGATACGAGCAGTACTTC. This gives the protein CASSFVPTWGYEQYF.